Listed below are T cell receptor beta chains from one sample, sequenced in a study of CD8 T cells in Susac syndrome. A single record per CDR3 protein comes from TCRdb applying MiXCR to the immunoSEQ multiplex PCR reads. In the table there are some 94,000 distinct CDR3 sequences, 85% to 95% of which are singletons. Sequencing input: CD4+ T cells from PBMCs. The source of these receptors is a human donor with Susac syndrome. Both conserved end residues are part of each CDR3. The D gene is left open where the match is weak. Part of the rows lack a size; the others show once, few, many or a class for expanded clones.

J gene: TRBJ2-5; clone size: NA; V gene: TRBV5-1; D gene: TRBD2; CDR3 protein: CASSTRLAGQETQYF; CDR3 DNA: TGCGCCAGCAGCACCCGACTAGCGGGGCAAGAGACCCAGTACTTC
J gene: TRBJ2-7; clone size: few; V gene: TRBV28; D gene: NA; CDR3 protein: CASSLGGLSSYEQYF; CDR3 DNA: TGTGCCAGCAGTTTGGGGGGGCTAAGCTCCTACGAGCAGTACTTC
J gene: TRBJ1-2; clone size: NA; V gene: TRBV20-1; D gene: TRBD1; CDR3 protein: CSARPPQGGYGYTF; CDR3 DNA: TGCAGTGCTAGACCACCACAGGGGGGCTATGGCTACACCTTC
J gene: TRBJ1-1; clone size: once; V gene: TRBV30; D gene: NA; CDR3 protein: CAWSVSLAEAFF; CDR3 DNA: TGTGCCTGGAGTGTATCATTGGCTGAAGCTTTCTTT
J gene: TRBJ2-1; clone size: few; V gene: TRBV5-1; D gene: NA; CDR3 protein: CASSYQDHEQFF; CDR3 DNA: TGCGCCAGCAGCTACCAGGACCACGAGCAGTTCTTC
J gene: TRBJ2-7; clone size: NA; V gene: TRBV12-3/TRBV12-4; D gene: NA; CDR3 protein: CASSLAGVTYEQYF; CDR3 DNA: TGTGCCAGCAGTTTAGCCGGAGTCACCTACGAGCAGTACTTC
J gene: TRBJ2-7; clone size: NA; V gene: TRBV15; D gene: TRBD1; CDR3 protein: CATSLTDRDHEQYF; CDR3 DNA: TGTGCCACCAGCCTTACCGACAGGGACCACGAGCAGTACTTC
J gene: TRBJ2-1; clone size: NA; V gene: TRBV29-1; D gene: NA; CDR3 protein: CSVLGGYNEQFF; CDR3 DNA: TGCAGCGTCCTGGGGGGCTACAATGAGCAGTTCTTC
J gene: TRBJ1-2; clone size: NA; V gene: TRBV20-1; D gene: TRBD1; CDR3 protein: CSTRGGRLGYTF; CDR3 DNA: TGCAGTACCAGGGGGGGTCGATTAGGCTACACCTTC
J gene: TRBJ2-5; clone size: NA; V gene: TRBV4-1; D gene: NA; CDR3 protein: CASSQENGGPSQETQYF; CDR3 DNA: TGCGCCAGCAGCCAAGAGAACGGGGGACCCTCTCAAGAGACCCAGTACTTC
J gene: TRBJ2-5; clone size: NA; V gene: TRBV30; D gene: NA; CDR3 protein: CAWRTRGQETQYF; CDR3 DNA: TGTGCCTGGAGAACCCGGGGCCAAGAGACCCAGTACTTC
J gene: TRBJ2-1; clone size: NA; V gene: TRBV5-4; D gene: NA; CDR3 protein: CASRYKGGGYNEQFF; CDR3 DNA: TGTGCCAGCAGGTATAAGGGGGGGGGCTACAATGAGCAGTTCTTC
J gene: TRBJ1-5; clone size: NA; V gene: TRBV12-3/TRBV12-4; D gene: NA; CDR3 protein: CASSQGSDQPQHF; CDR3 DNA: TGTGCCAGCAGCCAGGGTTCGGATCAGCCCCAGCATTTT
J gene: TRBJ1-5; clone size: NA; V gene: TRBV20-1; D gene: NA; CDR3 protein: CSATPPLTGGQPQHF; CDR3 DNA: TGCAGTGCTACCCCCCCTCTGACAGGCGGTCAGCCCCAGCATTTT
J gene: TRBJ2-1; clone size: NA; V gene: TRBV3-1; D gene: TRBD1; CDR3 protein: CASSQRPPRTGDNEQFF; CDR3 DNA: TGTGCCAGCAGCCAAAGGCCCCCCCGGACAGGAGACAATGAGCAGTTCTTC
J gene: TRBJ2-7; clone size: NA; V gene: TRBV5-1; D gene: NA; CDR3 protein: CASSLAAGSYEQYF; CDR3 DNA: TGCGCCAGCAGCTTGGCCGCGGGATCCTACGAGCAGTACTTC
J gene: TRBJ2-1; clone size: NA; V gene: TRBV9; D gene: TRBD1; CDR3 protein: CASTGPGGRNEQFF; CDR3 DNA: TGTGCCAGCACGGGGCCAGGGGGTCGGAATGAGCAGTTCTTC
J gene: TRBJ1-2; clone size: NA; V gene: TRBV6-2/TRBV6-3; D gene: NA; CDR3 protein: CASSYHGYTF; CDR3 DNA: TGTGCCAGCAGTTACCATGGCTACACCTTC
J gene: TRBJ1-5; clone size: once; V gene: TRBV27; D gene: TRBD1; CDR3 protein: CASRGQGGNQPQHF; CDR3 DNA: TGTGCCAGCAGAGGACAGGGTGGCAATCAGCCCCAGCATTTT
J gene: TRBJ2-7; clone size: NA; V gene: TRBV25-1; D gene: NA; CDR3 protein: CASSDSTVGQTYEQYF; CDR3 DNA: TGTGCCAGCAGTGACTCAACGGTCGGACAGACCTACGAGCAGTACTTC
J gene: TRBJ1-1; clone size: NA; V gene: TRBV12-3/TRBV12-4; D gene: NA; CDR3 protein: CASSVAGWQNTEAFF; CDR3 DNA: TGTGCCAGCAGTGTTGCAGGGTGGCAGAACACTGAAGCTTTCTTT
J gene: TRBJ2-1; clone size: NA; V gene: TRBV6-5; D gene: TRBD1; CDR3 protein: CASSSPGQGTNEQFF; CDR3 DNA: TGTGCCAGCAGCTCTCCGGGACAGGGTACCAATGAGCAGTTCTTC
J gene: TRBJ2-3; clone size: NA; V gene: TRBV6-2/TRBV6-3; D gene: TRBD2; CDR3 protein: CASSPIRLAGGSTDTQYF; CDR3 DNA: TGTGCCAGCAGTCCAATACGCCTAGCGGGGGGGAGCACAGATACGCAGTATTTT
J gene: TRBJ1-6; clone size: NA; V gene: TRBV3-1; D gene: TRBD1; CDR3 protein: CASSQDTLGGGFSPLHF; CDR3 DNA: TGTGCCAGCAGCCAAGATACCCTTGGAGGGGGCTTTTCACCCCTCCACTTT
J gene: TRBJ1-2; clone size: NA; V gene: TRBV5-4; D gene: NA; CDR3 protein: CASKNWEVRGYTF; CDR3 DNA: TGTGCCAGCAAAAATTGGGAGGTTCGAGGCTACACCTTC
J gene: TRBJ2-5; clone size: once; V gene: TRBV20-1; D gene: TRBD1; CDR3 protein: CSASPGTGDGKTQYF; CDR3 DNA: TGCAGTGCTAGTCCCGGGACAGGGGATGGCAAGACCCAGTACTTC
J gene: TRBJ2-3; clone size: NA; V gene: TRBV2; D gene: TRBD2; CDR3 protein: CASRERGRTDTQYF; CDR3 DNA: TGTGCCAGCAGGGAGCGGGGGCGCACAGATACGCAGTATTTT
J gene: TRBJ2-7; clone size: NA; V gene: TRBV28; D gene: TRBD2; CDR3 protein: CASSTGGTSYEQYF; CDR3 DNA: TGTGCCAGCAGTACGGGGGGGACTTCCTACGAGCAGTACTTC
J gene: TRBJ2-3; clone size: once; V gene: TRBV3-1; D gene: NA; CDR3 protein: CASGSDTQYF; CDR3 DNA: TGTGCCAGCGGATCAGATACGCAGTATTTT
J gene: TRBJ1-3; clone size: NA; V gene: TRBV30; D gene: NA; CDR3 protein: CASFQFSGNTIYF; CDR3 DNA: TGTGCCTCTTTTCAATTCTCTGGAAACACCATATATTTT
J gene: TRBJ2-1; clone size: NA; V gene: TRBV5-4; D gene: NA; CDR3 protein: CASSRPDDRSNEQFF; CDR3 DNA: TGTGCCAGCAGCCGCCCGGATGACAGATCGAATGAGCAGTTCTTC
J gene: TRBJ1-2; clone size: NA; V gene: TRBV6-5; D gene: NA; CDR3 protein: CASSYAAQGRNGYTF; CDR3 DNA: TGTGCCAGCAGTTACGCTGCGCAGGGGCGAAATGGCTACACCTTC
J gene: TRBJ2-1; clone size: NA; V gene: TRBV28; D gene: TRBD1; CDR3 protein: CASSFIRGSYNEQFF; CDR3 DNA: TGTGCCAGCAGTTTCATCAGGGGGTCGTACAATGAGCAGTTCTTC
J gene: TRBJ2-1; clone size: NA; V gene: TRBV20-1; D gene: TRBD2; CDR3 protein: CSALTSGGADEQFF; CDR3 DNA: TGCAGTGCTCTGACTAGCGGGGGGGCCGATGAGCAGTTCTTC
J gene: TRBJ2-5; clone size: NA; V gene: TRBV27; D gene: NA; CDR3 protein: CASSSGLKTQYF; CDR3 DNA: TGTGCCAGCAGCTCAGGCCTGAAGACCCAGTACTTC
J gene: TRBJ1-3; clone size: NA; V gene: TRBV7-2; D gene: NA; CDR3 protein: CASSPSSSGNTIYF; CDR3 DNA: TGTGCCAGCAGCCCATCGAGCTCTGGAAACACCATATATTTT
J gene: TRBJ1-1; clone size: NA; V gene: TRBV30; D gene: NA; CDR3 protein: CAWRPGFVNTEAFF; CDR3 DNA: TGTGCCTGGAGGCCAGGGTTTGTGAACACTGAAGCTTTCTTT
J gene: TRBJ1-3; clone size: NA; V gene: TRBV29-1; D gene: NA; CDR3 protein: CSVEAGDKENTIYF; CDR3 DNA: TGCAGCGTTGAAGCAGGGGATAAGGAAAACACCATATATTTT
J gene: TRBJ2-7; clone size: NA; V gene: TRBV20-1; D gene: NA; CDR3 protein: CSAVVEPRYEQYF; CDR3 DNA: TGCAGTGCTGTCGTTGAACCCCGCTACGAGCAGTACTTC
J gene: TRBJ2-2; clone size: NA; V gene: TRBV18; D gene: NA; CDR3 protein: CASSRQGNTGELFF; CDR3 DNA: TGTGCCAGCTCACGGCAGGGGAACACCGGGGAGCTGTTTTTT
J gene: TRBJ2-7; clone size: NA; V gene: TRBV7-9; D gene: TRBD1; CDR3 protein: CASSPSRTGGYEQYF; CDR3 DNA: TGTGCCAGCAGTCCAAGCCGGACAGGGGGCTACGAGCAGTACTTC
J gene: TRBJ2-5; clone size: NA; V gene: TRBV10-3; D gene: TRBD1; CDR3 protein: CAISEGDRVGETQYF; CDR3 DNA: TGTGCCATCAGTGAAGGGGACAGGGTAGGGGAGACCCAGTACTTC
J gene: TRBJ2-5; clone size: once; V gene: TRBV5-1; D gene: NA; CDR3 protein: CASSLTTRRETQYF; CDR3 DNA: TGCGCCAGCAGCTTGACGACTAGAAGAGAGACCCAGTACTTC
J gene: TRBJ1-1; clone size: NA; V gene: TRBV28; D gene: TRBD1; CDR3 protein: CASSRQGAGNTEAFF; CDR3 DNA: TGTGCCAGCAGCCGACAGGGGGCCGGGAACACTGAAGCTTTCTTT
J gene: TRBJ1-4; clone size: NA; V gene: TRBV4-3; D gene: NA; CDR3 protein: CASSQGLTNEKLFF; CDR3 DNA: TGCGCCAGCAGCCAAGGACTGACTAATGAAAAACTGTTTTTT
J gene: TRBJ2-1; clone size: once; V gene: TRBV6-5; D gene: NA; CDR3 protein: CASSYSQTANEQFF; CDR3 DNA: TGTGCCAGCAGTTACTCCCAGACAGCTAATGAGCAGTTCTTC
J gene: TRBJ2-5; clone size: NA; V gene: TRBV15; D gene: TRBD2; CDR3 protein: CATSRGVAGGHETQYF; CDR3 DNA: TGTGCCACCAGCAGAGGAGTAGCGGGGGGGCACGAGACCCAGTACTTC
J gene: TRBJ1-2; clone size: NA; V gene: TRBV12-3/TRBV12-4; D gene: NA; CDR3 protein: CASSTAGNIYGYTF; CDR3 DNA: TGTGCCAGCAGTACTGCAGGGAACATCTATGGCTACACCTTC
J gene: TRBJ2-5; clone size: few; V gene: TRBV7-2; D gene: NA; CDR3 protein: CASSPSRIETQYF; CDR3 DNA: TGTGCCAGCAGCCCTTCTAGGATTGAGACCCAGTACTTC
J gene: TRBJ1-1; clone size: once; V gene: TRBV15; D gene: NA; CDR3 protein: CATSRERNTEAFF; CDR3 DNA: TGTGCCACCAGCAGAGAAAGGAACACTGAAGCTTTCTTT
J gene: TRBJ2-7; clone size: few; V gene: TRBV6-1; D gene: TRBD2; CDR3 protein: CASSDAGGSYEQYF; CDR3 DNA: TGTGCCAGCAGTGACGCGGGGGGCTCCTACGAGCAGTACTTC
J gene: TRBJ2-7; clone size: once; V gene: TRBV5-1; D gene: TRBD1; CDR3 protein: CASRFGQGAGEQYF; CDR3 DNA: TGCGCCAGCAGATTCGGGCAGGGGGCTGGAGAGCAGTACTTC
J gene: TRBJ2-5; clone size: NA; V gene: TRBV5-1; D gene: TRBD1; CDR3 protein: CASSLQGGDQETQYF; CDR3 DNA: TGCGCCAGCAGCCTACAGGGGGGTGACCAAGAGACCCAGTACTTC
J gene: TRBJ2-7; clone size: NA; V gene: TRBV6-1; D gene: NA; CDR3 protein: CASSEVGQFYEQYF; CDR3 DNA: TGTGCCAGCAGTGAGGTAGGGCAGTTCTACGAGCAGTACTTC
J gene: TRBJ2-7; clone size: NA; V gene: TRBV7-2; D gene: TRBD2; CDR3 protein: CASSFGTNYEQYF; CDR3 DNA: TGTGCCAGCAGCTTCGGGACTAACTACGAGCAGTACTTC
J gene: TRBJ2-7; clone size: NA; V gene: TRBV20-1; D gene: NA; CDR3 protein: CSALGPRTSYEQYF; CDR3 DNA: TGCAGTGCCCTAGGGCCCCGGACCTCCTACGAGCAGTACTTC
J gene: TRBJ2-7; clone size: NA; V gene: TRBV7-3; D gene: NA; CDR3 protein: CASSPDVESYEQYF; CDR3 DNA: TGTGCCAGCAGCCCGGACGTGGAGTCCTACGAGCAGTACTTC
J gene: TRBJ1-2; clone size: NA; V gene: TRBV14; D gene: NA; CDR3 protein: CASSQDDVRSRGYTF; CDR3 DNA: TGTGCCAGCAGCCAAGATGACGTAAGGTCTCGCGGCTACACCTTC
J gene: TRBJ2-1; clone size: NA; V gene: TRBV20-1; D gene: NA; CDR3 protein: CSARDLRSPGGTNEQFF; CDR3 DNA: TGCAGTGCTAGAGATCTGCGCAGTCCAGGTGGTACCAATGAGCAGTTCTTC
J gene: TRBJ2-7; clone size: few; V gene: TRBV28; D gene: NA; CDR3 protein: CASSGAYEQYF; CDR3 DNA: TGTGCCAGCTCAGGGGCTTACGAGCAGTACTTC